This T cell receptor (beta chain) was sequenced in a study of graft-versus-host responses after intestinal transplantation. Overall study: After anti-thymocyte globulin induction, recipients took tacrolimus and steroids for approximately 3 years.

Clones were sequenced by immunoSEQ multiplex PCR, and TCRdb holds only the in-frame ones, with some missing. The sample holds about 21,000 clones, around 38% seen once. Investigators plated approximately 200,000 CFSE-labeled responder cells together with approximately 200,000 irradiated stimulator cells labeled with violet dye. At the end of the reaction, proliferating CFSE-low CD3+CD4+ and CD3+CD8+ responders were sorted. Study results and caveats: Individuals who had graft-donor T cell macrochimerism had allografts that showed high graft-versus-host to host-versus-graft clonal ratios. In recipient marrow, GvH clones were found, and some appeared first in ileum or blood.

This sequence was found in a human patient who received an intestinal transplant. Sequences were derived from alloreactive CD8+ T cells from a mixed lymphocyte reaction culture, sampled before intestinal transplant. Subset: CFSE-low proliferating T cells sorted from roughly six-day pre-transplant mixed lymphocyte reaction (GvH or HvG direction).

CDR3 in amino acids: CASSCRGIQETQYF. The CDR3 coding sequence is TGTGCCAGCAGCTGCAGGGGGATCCAAGAGACCCAGTACTTC. This chain connects TRBV5-5 to TRBJ2-5, with 7 positions matching TRBD1. Germline V CDR1 and CDR2: SGHKS, YYEKEE (reference sequence). With 3 bases clipped from V and 1 base from J, the junction kept 3 bases outside the gene matches. The CDR3 runs 14 residues.